These T cell receptor beta chains were read from a single sample in a study of patients and donors after allogeneic stem cell transplantation. TCRdb ran MiXCR on the RT-PCR reads and lists one entry per CDR3 protein. The sample contains 30,000 to 40,000 distinct CDR3 sequences, more than 35% of which appear only once. Sequencing was carried out using blood, either unsorted or a sorted T cell fraction (not recorded which). These TCRs come from a human donor who was either an allogeneic HSCT recipient or a stem cell or donor lymphocyte infusion donor (not recorded which). It is not recorded whose cells these are; they may come from a transplant donor. CDR3s include the opening cysteine and the closing phenylalanine or tryptophan. D genes are given only for firm matches. Only some rows state a clone size, as once, few, many or a class for expanded clones.

V gene	J gene	D gene	clone size	CDR3 DNA	CDR3 protein
TRBV20-1	TRBJ1-5	TRBD1	-	TGCAGTGCTAGAGATATTCAGGGGGCTTATCAGCCCCAGCATTTT	CSARDIQGAYQPQHF
TRBV10-1	TRBJ1-1	TRBD1	-	TGCGCCAGCAGGACAGGGGCGGCTGAAGCTTTCTTT	CASRTGAAEAFF
TRBV30	TRBJ1-1	-	few	TGTGCCTGGAAGAACACTGAAGCTTTCTTT	CAWKNTEAFF
TRBV10-2	TRBJ2-1	-	-	TGCGCCAGCGATTCGGGAAACAATGAGCAGTTCTTC	CASDSGNNEQFF
TRBV27	TRBJ1-1	TRBD1	-	TGTGCCAGCAGTCCATCGACAGGGTTTGGGGCTCCTGAAGCTTTCTTT	CASSPSTGFGAPEAFF
TRBV4-3	TRBJ1-2	-	-	TGCGCCAGCAGCCAAGATGAAGGGTATGGCTACACCTTC	CASSQDEGYGYTF
TRBV5-1	TRBJ1-2	TRBD1	-	TGCGCCAGCAGCCGAAGAACAGGGGTCTCTTTCTATGGCTACACCTTC	CASSRRTGVSFYGYTF
TRBV5-6	TRBJ1-2	-	many	TGTGCCAGCAGCTTGGAACAGTTTAACTATGGCTACACCTTC	CASSLEQFNYGYTF
TRBV20-1	TRBJ1-1	-	-	TGCAGTGCTAACTACCAGGAGCTGACTACTGAAGCTTTCTTT	CSANYQELTTEAFF
TRBV6-5	TRBJ1-2	-	once	TGTGCCAGCAGTTACTCGAACGCTCCGTATGGCTACACCTTC	CASSYSNAPYGYTF
TRBV5-6	TRBJ1-6	-	-	TGTGCCAGCAGCTTTGGGGGATTTCGGAATTCACCCCTCCACTTT	CASSFGGFRNSPLHF
TRBV3-1	TRBJ1-6	-	-	TGTGCCAGCAGCCAACAATCGGTGAAGGATTCACCCCTCCACTTT	CASSQQSVKDSPLHF
TRBV25-1	TRBJ1-4	TRBD1	-	TGTGCCAGCAGTATAGTCGCCGGGACAGGGTTCGATGAAAAACTGTTTTTT	CASSIVAGTGFDEKLFF
TRBV20-1	TRBJ1-1	TRBD1	-	TGCAGTGCTAGACCGACAGGGGTGACTGAAGCTTTCTTT	CSARPTGVTEAFF
TRBV29-1	TRBJ2-1	TRBD2	few	TGCAGCGTCCGACTGAGACTAGCCGATGAGCAGTTCTTC	CSVRLRLADEQFF
TRBV5-1	TRBJ1-1	-	few	TGCGCCAGCAGCTTACAGGGCACTGAAGCTTTCTTT	CASSLQGTEAFF
TRBV24-1	TRBJ1-5	-	few	TGTGCCACAGAGGACGGTAGCAATCAGCCCCAGCATTTT	CATEDGSNQPQHF
TRBV30	TRBJ2-2	-	few	TGTGCCTGGAGTGTTCGCGAGGGGCGAATCACCGGGGAGCTGTTTTTT	CAWSVREGRITGELFF
TRBV20-1	TRBJ2-6	-	-	TGCAGTGCTAGAGATCCAGGGACCGGGGCCAACGTCCTGACTTTC	CSARDPGTGANVLTF
TRBV21-1	TRBJ2-5	-	-	TGTGCCAGCAGCAAAGCAGGGTCTGCTAGCAAGGAGACCCAGTACTTC	CASSKAGSASKETQYF
TRBV6-6	TRBJ2-7	-	once	TGTGCCAGCAGCCAAGGACTTGACTACGAGCAGTACTTC	CASSQGLDYEQYF
TRBV4-3	TRBJ2-1	TRBD2	few	TGCGCCAGCAGCCAAGGGACTAGCGGCGCTGGCTATGAGCAGTTCTTC	CASSQGTSGAGYEQFF
TRBV3-1	TRBJ1-4	TRBD1	few	TGTGCCAGCAGCCGGGACAGGGACAGTGAAAAACTGTTTTTT	CASSRDRDSEKLFF
TRBV13	TRBJ1-2	TRBD1	-	TGTGCCAGCAGCTCCCGGGACAGGGGATATGGCTACACCTTC	CASSSRDRGYGYTF
TRBV6-5	TRBJ2-2	-	-	TGTGCCAGCAGTCGGACACTTACCGGGGAGCTGTTTTTT	CASSRTLTGELFF